This is a list of T cell receptor beta chains from one sample in a study of spatial heterogeneity in lung cancer. MiXCR, run by TCRdb on the 5' RACE reads, gives a single entry per CDR3 protein. The sample includes a few thousand distinct CDR3 sequences, about 17% of them seen just once. Sequences were derived from normal lung tissue next to the tumor, sampled at surgery. These receptors were collected from a male donor with early-stage non-small cell lung cancer. Both conserved end residues are part of each CDR3. D genes are given only for firm matches. Size values are once, few and many counts, or a class for expanded clones, and some rows have none.

j_call clone_size v_call cdr3_length d_call cdr3_aa cdr3_nt
TRBJ1-1 medium-sized TRBV13 15 - CASSLRDGMNTEAFF TGTGCCAGCAGCTTAAGGGACGGAATGAACACTGAAGCTTTCTTT
TRBJ2-7 medium-sized TRBV3-1 13 - CASSLGRYYEQYF TGTGCCAGCAGCCTTGGGCGCTACTACGAGCAGTACTTC
TRBJ1-1 medium-sized TRBV18 12 - CASSPGLSEAFF TGTGCCAGCTCACCGGGACTTAGTGAAGCTTTCTTT
TRBJ2-5 many TRBV5-4 16 TRBD2 CASSPEWTSVGETQYF TGTGCCAGCAGCCCCGAGTGGACTAGCGTGGGAGAGACCCAGTACTTC
TRBJ1-2 medium-sized TRBV20-1 13 TRBD1 CSVSQGAKYGYTF TGCAGTGTTTCACAGGGGGCCAAGTATGGCTACACCTTC
TRBJ2-2 - TRBV5-1 11 - CASSLSGELFF TGCGCCAGCAGCTTGTCCGGGGAGCTGTTTTTT
TRBJ2-5 few TRBV6-5 13 - CASSYSLEETQYF TGTGCCAGCAGTTACTCGCTAGAAGAGACCCAGTACTTC
TRBJ2-2 many TRBV7-7 13 - CASSRQSAGELFF TGTGCCAGCAGTCGCCAATCGGCCGGGGAGCTGTTTTTT
TRBJ2-7 medium-sized TRBV4-1 13 TRBD1 CASSRTGSDEQYF TGCGCCAGCAGCCGGACAGGGAGCGACGAGCAGTACTTC
TRBJ2-5 medium-sized TRBV28 16 - CASTSLHQPPEETQYF TGTGCCAGCACCTCACTCCACCAACCTCCCGAAGAGACCCAGTACTTC
TRBJ2-4 medium-sized TRBV5-1 15 - CASSLATGGGDIQYF TGCGCCAGCAGCTTGGCCACGGGGGGCGGGGACATTCAGTACTTC
TRBJ2-3 medium-sized TRBV7-2 14 - CASTPSRSTDTQYF TGTGCCAGCACCCCCTCCCGGTCCACAGATACGCAGTATTTT
TRBJ2-6 - TRBV29-1 17 - CSVETGSKPSGANVLTF TGCAGCGTTGAGACAGGTAGTAAACCTTCTGGGGCCAACGTCCTGACTTTC
TRBJ1-1 - TRBV5-6 14 - CASSLGPEVPEAFF TGTGCCAGCAGCTTGGGCCCTGAGGTCCCTGAAGCTTTCTTT
TRBJ1-2 medium-sized TRBV6-5 14 TRBD1 CASSPDRGSNGYTF TGTGCCAGCAGTCCGGACAGGGGATCGAATGGCTACACCTTC
TRBJ2-3 many TRBV27 14 - CASSLGLSTDTQYF TGTGCCAGCAGTTTGGGACTCAGCACAGATACGCAGTATTTT
TRBJ2-7 many TRBV18 14 TRBD1 CASSTTGGVYEQYF TGTGCCAGCTCAACAACAGGGGGCGTATACGAGCAGTACTTC
TRBJ1-1 many TRBV28 15 TRBD1 CASSSGDRGNTEAFF TGTGCCAGCAGTTCCGGGGACAGGGGGAACACTGAAGCTTTCTTT
TRBJ1-5 - TRBV28 15 - CASSLARGGGQPQHF TGTGCCAGCAGCCTAGCACGGGGCGGTGGCCAGCCCCAGCATTTT
TRBJ1-1 few TRBV3-1 12 - CASSQGYTEAFF TGTGCCAGCAGCCAAGGTTACACTGAAGCTTTCTTT
TRBJ1-5 medium-sized TRBV3-1 16 TRBD1 CASSHRGQGANQPQHF TGTGCCAGCAGCCACCGGGGACAGGGGGCCAATCAGCCCCAGCATTTT
TRBJ2-3 few TRBV29-1 12 TRBD1 CSVQQGADTQYF TGCAGCGTCCAACAGGGGGCAGATACGCAGTATTTT
TRBJ2-2 - TRBV28 13 - CASSLTIIGELFF TGTGCCAGCAGTCTCACTATAATCGGGGAGCTGTTTTTT
TRBJ1-1 medium-sized TRBV7-9 14 - CASTGSNLNTEAFF TGTGCCAGCACCGGCTCCAATCTGAACACTGAAGCTTTCTTT
TRBJ2-7 medium-sized TRBV13 11 - CASSLRDEQYF TGTGCCAGCAGCTTAAGGGACGAGCAGTACTTC
TRBJ2-5 many TRBV3-1 14 - CASSQETVQETQYF TGTGCCAGCAGCCAAGAAACAGTTCAAGAGACCCAGTACTTC
TRBJ2-2 medium-sized TRBV9 15 - CASSAQTGNTGELFF TGTGCCAGCAGCGCCCAGACAGGGAACACCGGGGAGCTGTTTTTT
TRBJ2-1 medium-sized TRBV5-1 14 - CASSLVPDSDEQFF TGCGCCAGCAGCTTGGTTCCCGACTCCGATGAGCAGTTCTTC
TRBJ2-3 many TRBV11-2 15 - CASSLVGGSTDTQYF TGTGCCAGCAGCTTAGTCGGCGGGAGCACAGATACGCAGTATTTT
TRBJ1-2 medium-sized TRBV7-2 15 TRBD1 CASSLPGQLNYGYTF TGTGCCAGCAGCCTACCGGGACAGCTAAACTATGGCTACACCTTC
TRBJ2-2 - TRBV5-4 16 TRBD1 CASSSSTGEYTGELFF TGTGCCAGCAGCTCCTCGACAGGGGAGTACACCGGGGAGCTGTTTTTT
TRBJ1-1 medium-sized TRBV27 13 - CASSPGQHTEAFF TGTGCCAGCAGTCCAGGGCAGCACACTGAAGCTTTCTTT
TRBJ1-1 once TRBV29-1 11 - CSVRPGTEAFF TGCAGCGTTCGGCCTGGAACTGAAGCTTTCTTT
TRBJ1-1 medium-sized TRBV2 15 - CASSERGGAGTEAFF TGTGCCAGCAGTGAACGGGGAGGAGCAGGCACTGAAGCTTTCTTT
TRBJ2-1 few TRBV4-3 15 TRBD1 CASSQRARGQDEQFF TGCGCCAGCAGCCAACGGGCCAGGGGGCAGGATGAGCAGTTCTTC
TRBJ2-7 medium-sized TRBV7-9 18 - CASSLGFRWQRGNYEQYF TGTGCCAGCAGCTTAGGTTTTCGGTGGCAGCGAGGTAACTACGAGCAGTACTTC
TRBJ1-6 - TRBV28 18 - CASSSPPGQSSYNSPLHF TGTGCCAGCAGTTCACCTCCGGGCCAGAGCTCCTATAATTCACCCCTCCACTTT